What follows are 16 T cell receptor beta chains derived from one specimen sequenced in a study of blood T cell repertoires in COVID-19. Assay used: immunoSEQ multiplex PCR; TCRdb lists only in-frame clones, some missing. The profile shows about 140,000 clones, approximately 88% of them singletons. Specimen: peripheral blood. The source is a man in his 70s with acute or convalescent COVID-19.

The CDR3 sequence: CASSPTGGRTDTQYF. DNA for the CDR3: TGCGCCAGCAGCCCCACCGGGGGGCGCACAGATACGCAGTATTTT. The V gene is TRBV5-1, the J gene TRBJ2-3; tentative D call: TRBD2 (7 bases). V was trimmed by 4 bases and J by 1 base, leaving 13 bases between them. The CDR3 has 15 amino acids. Germline values: CDR1 SGHRS, CDR2 YFSETQ.

The chain couples TRBV7-9 to TRBJ1-5, with no clear D. The length of the CDR3 is 16 residues. Germline-derived CDR1 and CDR2 are SEHNR and FQNEAQ (reference sequence). Between the trimmed V and J ends, which lost 4 bases and 7 bases, there was a span of 20 bases. The DNA of the CDR3 is TGTGCCAGCAGCTCCAGTCACCACCTTTATGGCCAGCCCCAGCATTTT. Amino acids: CASSSSHHLYGQPQHF.

CDR3 region: CASSSDRRLNTEAFF. Here the CDR3 DNA reads TGTGCCAGCAGCTCGGACAGGAGACTTAACACTGAAGCTTTCTTT. This chain connects TRBV7-9 to TRBJ1-1; 7 nucleotides match TRBD1. J was trimmed by 2 bases and V by 4 bases; bases with no gene match: 7. From germline, CDR1 is SEHNR and CDR2 FQNEAQ (reference sequence). The CDR3 covers 15 residues. The whole variable domain, remainder taken from reference TRBV7-9 and TRBJ1-1, is DTGVSQNPRHKITKRGQNVTFRCDPISEHNRLYWYRQTLGQGPEFLTYFQNEAQLEKSRLLSDRFSAERPKGSFSTLEIQRTEQGDSAMYLCASSSDRRLNTEAFFGQGTRLTVV.

The chain links TRBV2 to TRBJ1-5; 7 positions match TRBD1. Losses at the gene ends were 8 bases for V and 4 bases for J; bases not matched to a gene: 8. Germline lookup yields CDR1 SNHLY and CDR2 FYNNEI. The CDR3 has 14 amino acids. This CDR3 reads CASHSTGVNQPQHF. DNA for the CDR3: TGTGCCAGCCATTCCACAGGGGTTAATCAGCCCCAGCATTTT.

V and J are TRBV5-1 and TRBJ2-3; 13 bases fit TRBD2. Per germline, CDR1 SGHRS and CDR2 YFSETQ. Trimming removed 1 base from V and 5 bases from J; junction bases left unmatched: 10. CDR3 length: 18 residues. As DNA, the CDR3 is TGCGCCAGCAGCTTGACCCCCACTAGCGGGGGGGCCATAGATACGCAGTATTTT. Residues: CASSLTPTSGGAIDTQYF.

The chain has TRBV5-6 and TRBJ1-2, with D unclear. The germline gives CDR1 SGHDT, CDR2 YYEEEE. V gave up 4 bases and J gave up 3 bases, with 10 bases separating them. The CDR3 runs 13 residues. The CDR3 loop reads CASSHDNDYGYTF. The CDR3 DNA sequence: TGTGCCAGCAGCCACGACAACGACTATGGCTACACCTTC.

V is TRBV28 and J is TRBJ1-1; no reliable D call. CDR1 and CDR2 (germline): MDHEN, SYDVKM. CDR3 length: 12 residues. With 2 bases removed from V and 1 base from J, the gap between germline ends came to 2 bases. The CDR3 DNA reads as TGTGCCAGCAGTTTACAGAACACTGAAGCTTTCTTT. Its protein is CASSLQNTEAFF.

The V gene is TRBV4-1, the J gene TRBJ2-5; maybe TRBD2 (6 bases). In germline, CDR1 is MGHRA, CDR2 YSYEKL. The CDR3 has 17 residues. V gave up 0 bases and J gave up 2 bases, with 16 bases separating them. The CDR3 loop is CASSQEQRVTLQETQYF. Written as DNA, the CDR3 is TGCGCCAGCAGCCAAGAGCAGCGGGTGACATTACAAGAGACCCAGTACTTC.

This clone has only one observation. The chain recombines TRBV4-1 with TRBJ2-7; a weak D match, TRBD1 (5 bases). CDR3 size: 16 residues. Trimming removed 1 base from V and 1 base from J, with 14 bases in between. Germline V gene lookup returns CDR1 MGHRA and CDR2 YSYEKL. CDR3 nucleotide sequence: TGCGCCAGCAGCCAAGGCAGGGCCGAAGGGTCCTACGAGCAGTACTTC. It specifies CASSQGRAEGSYEQYF.

The genes are TRBV7-3 and TRBJ2-7; D ambiguous. Trimming took off 6 bases at V and 1 base at J, with 13 bases between the two ends. The germline CDR1 and CDR2 sequences are SGHTA and FQGTGA. The CDR3 totals 14 residues. Here the CDR3 DNA reads TGTGCCAGCAGTCCATCGCCTAGTTCCTACGAGCAGTACTTC. Protein sequence: CASSPSPSSYEQYF.

This sequence joins TRBV11-2 and TRBJ1-6, with 7 nucleotides matching TRBD1. The V gene's germline CDR1 is SGHAT and CDR2 FQNNGV. The CDR3 length is 15 residues. V dropped 5 bases and J dropped 9; count of bases not matched to a gene: 10. CDR3 amino acids: CASSPSTGAGSPLHF. DNA of the CDR3: TGTGCCAGCAGCCCCTCAACAGGGGCGGGTTCACCCCTCCACTTT.

This clone is a singleton in its sample. The gene calls are TRBV30 and TRBJ2-7; 11 bases map to TRBD1. The CDR3 contains 14 residues. Losses at the gene ends were 4 bases for V and 3 bases for J; bases not matched to a gene: 5. Looked up from germline, CDR1 is GTSNPN and CDR2 is SVGIG (reference sequence). CDR3 sequence reads: CAWTPGTGGYEQYF. CDR3 coding DNA: TGTGCCTGGACCCCCGGGACAGGGGGCTACGAGCAGTACTTC.

A note on this clone: Other DNA sequences of this sample code for an identical CDR3. This rearrangement joins TRBV30 to TRBJ2-3; D gene ambiguous. Trimming took off 3 bases at V and 0 bases at J, with 4 bases between the two ends. This CDR3 is built from 12 residues. CDR1 and CDR2 from the germline V gene are GTSNPN and SVGIG (reference sequence). The DNA of the CDR3 is TGTGCCTGGAGCCCTAGCACAGATACGCAGTATTTT. As protein: CAWSPSTDTQYF.

This rearrangement joins TRBV28 to TRBJ1-1, with D perhaps TRBD1 (5 bases). V was shortened by 6 bases and J by 5 bases, with 16 bases between the two germline ends. The length of the CDR3 is 14 residues. Germline V gene data show CDR1 as MDHEN and CDR2 as SYDVKM. The CDR3 bases are TGTGCCAGCAGCTCTGGAGGGGTAGGGACTGAAGCTTTCTTT. Protein: CASSSGGVGTEAFF.

The V gene is TRBV6-5, the J gene TRBJ1-1, with TRBD1 identical over 7 bases. V shed 10 bases, J shed 5 bases, and the junction held 13 bases outside the gene matches. Germline V gives CDR1 MNHEY, CDR2 SVGAGI. The CDR3 is 14 residues long. Here the CDR3 reads CAIAETGLGTEAFF. CDR3 nucleotide sequence: TGTGCCATCGCCGAGACAGGGCTCGGGACTGAAGCTTTCTTT.

The J gene is TRBJ2-7, the V gene TRBV11-2, with TRBD2 matching 9 bases. V shed 0 bases and J 6 bases; nucleotides not matched to a gene: 15. Germline V CDR1 and CDR2: SGHAT, FQNNGV. This CDR3 spans 18 amino acids. The CDR3 sequence is CASSLDRTTRREGPEQYF. CDR3 nucleotide sequence: TGTGCCAGCAGCTTAGACAGGACTACACGGCGGGAGGGCCCCGAGCAGTACTTC.